This section outlines one TCR beta chain sequence together with its context. In the original analysis: Cell counts per sample came from amplifying reference gene primers. The assay was immunoSEQ multiplex PCR, and TCRdb's table has in-frame clones only and misses some. D and trimming were read from the DNA, whereas the V and J calls and clone size are those reported in that table. The table shows under 250,000 clones, with around 87% occurring only once. The data belong to a study of blood T cell repertoires in COVID-19. Whole-study context: Whether acute or convalescent, the COVID-19 samples came from the United States, Italy and Spain. In each case, the material was cDNA or gDNA derived from T cells, B-cell-depleted T cells, or PBMCs.

Germline assignment: CDR1 SGHRS and CDR2 YFSETQ. This CDR3 is 11 amino acids long. V lost 5 bases, J lost 7 bases, and 9 bases lay in between. The sequence derives from a woman aged 70-85 years with active or convalescent COVID-19. The sample was peripheral blood. The chain recombines TRBV5-1 with TRBJ1-1; D remains unclear. In DNA form, the CDR3 reads TGCGCCAGCAGACTAACGGGTGAAGCTTTCTTT. Its translation: CASRLTGEAFF.